Each of the 22 T cell receptor beta chains below was sequenced from the same sample in a study of Graves' ophthalmopathy and Graves' hyperthyroidism (dated by TCRdb to between 2018 and 2020). Sequencing took place on an Illumina HiSeq 2000. TCR beta CDR3 regions were amplified from RNA transcripts for repertoire sequencing. The first round of RT-PCR was done with HTBI primers and the Qiagen OneStep RT-PCR kit, and was followed by a second round of multiplex PCR, then size selection and purification. The public sequencing data were trimmed at Q25 with fastp and processed into clonotypes with MiXCR by TCRdb, which kept only in-frame beta chains. Rows merge per CDR3 protein into single entries with the most common DNA and genes. For this sample there are about 370,000 distinct CDR3 sequences; about a sixth appear just once. Roughly 2.4% of the sample is taken by the ten largest. Sequencing used peripheral blood. The source is an adult woman with stable Graves' hyperthyroidism.

Details on this clonotype: The final CDR3 position lacks the conserved phenylalanine or tryptophan, pointing to a likely read error. The V call is TRBV28, the J call TRBJ1-5; unclear D gene. This CDR3 has 14 amino acids. Germline-derived CDR1 and CDR2 are MDHEN and SYDVKM. This CDR3 is CASSLANSNQPQHL. The CDR3 nucleotides are TGCGCCAGCAGTTTGGCGAATAGCAATCAGCCCCAGCATTTG.

The chain combines TRBV9 with TRBJ2-7, with TRBD2 matching 10 bases. Per germline, CDR1 SGDLS and CDR2 YYNGEE. V lost 0 bases to trimming and J lost 6 bases; unmatched junction nucleotides: 21. The CDR3 has 20 residues. Written as DNA, the CDR3 is TGTGCCAGCAGCGTAGCCGGATCCGGGACTAGCGAAAAAGTGGGGCCCGAGCAGTACTTC. Amino acids: CASSVAGSGTSEKVGPEQYF.

This clonotype has ten or more counts. This chain uses TRBV6-1 with TRBJ1-1; no clear D gene. Trimming shortened V by 8 bases and J by 4 bases, and 17 bases separated the two germline ends. The CDR3 length is 14 residues. CDR1 is MNHNS, CDR2 SASEGT, per germline. DNA for the CDR3: TGTGCCAGCGGGAGACCCTCTCGAAGCACTGAAGCTTTCTTT. This sequence encodes CASGRPSRSTEAFF.

This clonotype was picked up many times. V gene TRBV6-2 or TRBV6-3 combines with J gene TRBJ2-5, with D possibly matching TRBD2 (5 bases). The CDR3 runs 14 residues. The germline V gene has CDR1 MNHEY and CDR2 SVGEGT. V lost 6 bases to trimming and J lost 5 bases, with 16 bases between them. The CDR3 here is CASSYAARVETQYF. CDR3 DNA: TGTGCCAGCAGCTATGCCGCGAGGGTCGAGACCCAGTACTTC.

This clonotype was seen many times. The chain employs TRBV11-2 and TRBJ2-7; TRBD2 might be the D (6 bases). V shed 5 bases and J shed 0 bases, with 11 bases lying between them. There are 14 residues in the CDR3. The V gene's germline CDR1 is SGHAT and CDR2 FQNNGV. The CDR3 DNA is TGTGCCAGCAGCCCGACTAGTATCTCCTACGAGCAGTACTTC. As protein: CASSPTSISYEQYF.

This clonotype has a count of ten or more. The chain uses TRBV27 and TRBJ1-1; 8 nucleotides align to TRBD1. The CDR3 has 13 residues. V lost 6 bases and J lost 4; bases outside the gene matches: 4. Looked up from germline, CDR1 is MNHEY and CDR2 is SMNVEV (reference sequence). The CDR3 bases are TGTGCCAGCAGGACAGGGGACCCCACTGAAGCTTTCTTT. It encodes CASRTGDPTEAFF.

This clonotype showed up many times. The germline gene is not matched at one end of the junction; a read error may be the cause. The V gene is TRBV12-3 or TRBV12-4, the J gene TRBJ2-4, with 7 positions matching TRBD1. There are 14 residues in the CDR3. DNA of the CDR3: TGTGCCAGCAGCCAAGGGACAGCCGGAAACATTAAGTACTTC. As protein: CASSQGTAGNIKYF.

In its sample, this clonotype was seen many times. The rearrangement uses TRBV11-2 and TRBJ1-1, with TRBD1 as a possible D gene (6 bases). The CDR3 is made up of 12 amino acids. Trimming removed 3 bases at V and 6 bases at J, with 8 bases between. The V gene's germline CDR1 is SGHAT and CDR2 FQNNGV. CDR3 protein: CASSFRGSEAFF. The CDR3 region has the DNA TGTGCCAGCAGCTTTAGGGGGTCTGAAGCTTTCTTT.

There are many counts of this clonotype. A much larger clone differs from this one at a single base, so this may be a read error. The V and J genes are TRBV6-1 and TRBJ2-5, with 7 positions matching TRBD1. CDR1 MNHNS and CDR2 SASEGT come from the germline V gene. The CDR3 consists of 14 residues. CDR3 bases: TGTGCCAGCAGTGAATTTGGACAGGAAGAGACCAAGTACTTC. This encodes CASSEFGQEETKYF.

This clonotype came up many times. This chain links TRBV13 with TRBJ2-7; the D call may be TRBD1 or TRBD2 (5 bases each). Germline CDR1 and CDR2: PRHDT and FYEKMQ (reference sequence). This CDR3 has 18 residues. With 0 bases removed from V and 3 bases from J, the gap between germline ends came to 21 bases. CDR3 sequence reads: CASSLGFGDVGVSYEQYF. The CDR3 DNA sequence: TGTGCCAGCAGCTTAGGTTTCGGGGACGTAGGGGTAAGCTACGAGCAGTACTTC.

V usage is TRBV19 and J usage is TRBJ2-7; D possibly uses TRBD1 or TRBD2 (5 bases each). V was shortened by 5 bases and J by 7 bases, with 18 bases between the two germline ends. Germline V gives CDR1 LNHDA, CDR2 SQIVND (reference sequence). This CDR3 region has 14 residues. The CDR3 nucleotides are TGTGCCAGTAGTTTGGGCAGAGGGACGGCAGAGCAGTACTTC. Its protein product is CASSLGRGTAEQYF.

This chain uses TRBV20-1 with TRBJ1-5; 9 bases line up with TRBD1. V dropped 3 bases and J dropped 5; count of bases not matched to a gene: 5. The CDR3 spans 14 residues. Germline V gene data show CDR1 as DFQATT and CDR2 as SNEGSKA (reference sequence). Written as DNA, the CDR3 is TGCAGTGCTAGCCCGGGACAGGGTTATCAGCCCCAGCATTTT. It is translated as CSASPGQGYQPQHF.

On this clonotype itself: An end of the junction differs from the germline gene, which may be a read error. The rearrangement uses TRBV24-1 and TRBJ2-5, with TRBD2 identical over 13 bases. This CDR3 has 15 amino acids. Germline V lookup: CDR1 KGHDR, CDR2 SFDVKD. The CDR3 loop reads CASSEGTSGAQTQYF. CDR3 DNA sequence: TGTGCCAGCAGTGAAGGGACTAGCGGGGCTCAAACCCAGTACTTC.

This clonotype came up a few times. The chain carries TRBV30 and TRBJ1-5; no definite D call. Germline CDR1 and CDR2: GTSNPN and SVGIG (reference sequence). The V gene lost 2 bases and the J gene lost 6 bases, with 11 bases spanning the gap. The CDR3 sequence is 13 residues long. This CDR3 is CAWSPRFAQPQHF. Here the CDR3 DNA reads TGTGCCTGGAGTCCCAGGTTCGCTCAGCCCCAGCATTTT.

This clonotype was seen at least ten times. The V and J genes are TRBV19 and TRBJ1-1; D gene ambiguous. There are 16 residues in the CDR3. Per the germline V gene, CDR1 is LNHDA and CDR2 is SQIVND (reference sequence). V was trimmed by 8 bases and J by 1 base, leaving 20 bases between them. The CDR3 sequence: CASYTTVSNPNTEAFF. The CDR3 DNA reads as TGTGCCAGTTACACAACAGTCTCGAACCCGAACACTGAAGCTTTCTTT. Full variable domain (rest looked up from reference TRBV19 and TRBJ1-1): DGGITQSPKYLFRKEGQNVTLSCEQNLNHDAMYWYRQDPGQGLRLIYYSQIVNDFQKGDIAEGYSVSREKKESFPLTVTSAQKNPTAFYLCASYTTVSNPNTEAFFGQGTRLTVV.

The table lists this clonotype with many counts. The chain recombines TRBV7-2 with TRBJ1-3, with 7 bases that match TRBD1. This CDR3 has 16 residues. The trim removed 2 bases at V and 2 bases at J, leaving 6 bases unmatched. Germline V CDR1 and CDR2: SGHTA, FQGNSA. This CDR3 is CASSLRQGIAGNTIYF. The CDR3 DNA is TGTGCCAGCAGCTTAAGACAGGGTATAGCTGGAAACACCATATATTTT.

This clonotype has ten or more counts. The CDR3 reads CASSHSSGTTETQYF. In DNA, the CDR3 is TGCGCCAGCAGCCATTCTAGCGGGACTACTGAGACCCAGTACTTC. The V and J genes are TRBV4-3 and TRBJ2-5; 9 bases match TRBD2. The V and J ends lost 3 bases and 5 bases, in that order; junction bases with no gene match: 7. The CDR3 extends over 15 amino acids. Germline CDR1 reads LGHNA; CDR2 reads YSLEER.

This clonotype appeared once. The gene calls are TRBV6-5 and TRBJ1-5; the D gene is possibly TRBD1 (5 bases). The germline V and J ends were trimmed by 0 bases and 10 bases, with 7 bases remaining between them. The CDR3 runs 12 residues. Germline loops: CDR1 MNHEY, CDR2 SVGAGI. The CDR3 region has the DNA TGTGCCAGCAGTTACTCGGGGGAACCCCAGCATTTT. It codes for CASSYSGEPQHF.

This clonotype was found a few times. CDR3 nucleotides: TGTGCCAGCACCGCGCAGGGGTTCTATGGCTACACCTTC. It specifies CASTAQGFYGYTF. The V call is TRBV6-1, the J call TRBJ1-2; weak D call: TRBD1 (6 bases). The V gene's germline CDR1 is MNHNS and CDR2 SASEGT. The V end was cut by 7 bases, the J end by 4 bases, with 13 bases between. CDR3 length: 13 amino acids.

The gene calls are TRBV20-1 and TRBJ2-5, with TRBD2 matching over 10 bases. The CDR3 totals 17 residues. The J segment lost 2 bases and the V segment lost 6 bases, leaving 15 bases of the junction unmatched. From germline, CDR1 is DFQATT and CDR2 SNEGSKA (reference sequence). Written as DNA, the CDR3 is TGCAGTGCCTCGGGGGTAACTAGCGGGACCACTCAAGAGACCCAGTACTTC. It is translated as CSASGVTSGTTQETQYF.

This chain links TRBV4-1 with TRBJ2-4; no reliable D call. Germline V gene data show CDR1 as MGHRA and CDR2 as YSYEKL. The CDR3 sequence is 16 residues long. With 5 bases removed from V and 0 bases from J, the gap between germline ends came to 14 bases. DNA of the CDR3: TGCGCCAGCAGCTACGAGACGGTTCTAGCCAAAAACATTCAGTACTTC. It encodes CASSYETVLAKNIQYF.

This clonotype was counted ten times or more. The chain links TRBV4-3 to TRBJ2-5, with 10 positions matching TRBD2. This CDR3 contains 17 residues. The ends lost 0 bases at V and 2 bases at J; junction bases unmatched: 6. CDR1 is LGHNA, CDR2 YSLEER, per germline. CDR3 sequence (DNA): TGCGCCAGCAGCCAAGATAAAGGAGCGGGAGGGCAAGAGACCCAGTACTTC. It is translated as CASSQDKGAGGQETQYF.